The present TCR beta chain was sequenced within a study of early stage breast cancer tumors. Across the whole study: Approximately 10-fold was the mean read coverage per sample.

As for this clone: No antigen is known for it.

Study observations and caveats: Chain pairing and CD4, CD8 or FOXP3 expression were not captured.

Each sample had two DNA replicates, about 0.47 ug blood or around 1.6 ug tissue. Some clones are missing from TCRdb's copy, which holds only in-frame ones; the method was immunoSEQ multiplex PCR. The table records about 69,000 clones, roughly 80% of them present only once. The V gene end was trimmed by 4 bases and the J gene end by 11 bases; junction bases not matched to a gene: 7. Germline values: CDR1 SEHNR, CDR2 FQNEAQ (reference sequence). The CDR3 length is 14 residues. This clonotype originated in a person aged 40 to 49 with breast cancer. The chain uses TRBV7-9 and TRBJ1-4, with 10 bases identical to TRBD1. The source material was blood. CDR3 bases: TGTGCCAGCAGCTCCACCTGGACAGGGGGGAAACTGTTTTTT. Residues: CASSSTWTGGKLFF. The full variable domain, its missing parts supplied by reference TRBV7-9 and TRBJ1-4, is DTGVSQNPRHKITKRGQNVTFRCDPISEHNRLYWYRQTLGQGPEFLTYFQNEAQLEKSRLLSDRFSAERPKGSFSTLEIQRTEQGDSAMYLCASSSTWTGGKLFFGSGTQLSVL.